The 17 T cell receptor beta chains below all came from one sample that was sequenced in a study of Tregs in tolerant kidney transplant recipients. Clones were sequenced by immunoSEQ multiplex PCR, and TCRdb holds only the in-frame ones, with some missing. In the table there are fewer than 80,000 clones, 98% of which are singletons. The sequencing used Tregs from blood, collected before the transplant. The receptors here all came from a human donor who received a combined kidney and bone marrow transplant.

CDR3 nucleotides: TGTGCTAGTGGTTCCTCCGGCAGGGCCAGCTACGAGCAGTACTTC. As protein: CASGSSGRASYEQYF. The J gene is TRBJ2-7, the V gene TRBV12-5, with D possibly matching TRBD1 (5 bases). This CDR3 spans 15 amino acids. In germline, CDR1 is LGHNT, CDR2 FRNRAP. With 4 bases removed from V and 3 bases from J, the gap between germline ends came to 16 bases. The entire variable domain, with the rest obtained from reference TRBV12-5 and TRBJ2-7, is as follows: DARVTQTPRHKVTEMGQEVTMRCQPILGHNTVFWYRQTMMQGLELLAYFRNRAPLDDSGMPKDRFSAEMPDATLATLKIQPSEPRDSAVYFCASGSSGRASYEQYFGPGTRLTVT.

The gene calls are TRBV9 and TRBJ2-3, with 11 bases matching TRBD1. Trimming took 2 bases from V and 7 from J; bases not matched to a gene: 6. This CDR3 is built from 15 residues. Germline V CDR1 and CDR2: SGDLS, YYNGEE. In nucleotides, the CDR3 is TGTGCCAGCAGCGTGGGGACAGGGGGTCGTTATACGCAGTATTTT. It encodes CASSVGTGGRYTQYF.

V and J are TRBV7-3 and TRBJ2-1; TRBD2 aligns across 13 bases. There are 15 residues in the CDR3. Germline trimming cut 5 bases from V and 6 bases from J; bases unmatched to any gene: 4. Germline V gives CDR1 SGHTA, CDR2 FQGTGA. CDR3 DNA sequence: TGTGCCAGCAGCCAGGGACTAGCGGGACTCAATGAGCAGTTCTTC. It is translated as CASSQGLAGLNEQFF.

The chain is built from TRBV7-2 and TRBJ1-2; D perhaps matches TRBD1 (5 bases). Germline V gene lookup returns CDR1 SGHTA and CDR2 FQGNSA. The CDR3 is made up of 14 amino acids. V was clipped by 1 base and J by 2 bases, with 8 bases between them. The CDR3 sequence: CASSLGSGNYGYTF. The CDR3 coding sequence is TGTGCCAGCAGCTTAGGGTCAGGGAACTATGGCTACACCTTC. Full variable domain (missing parts from reference TRBV7-2 and TRBJ1-2): GAGVSQSPSNKVTEKGKDVELRCDPISGHTALYWYRQSLGQGLEFLIYFQGNSAPDKSGLPSDRFSAERTGGSVSTLTIQRTQQEDSAVYLCASSLGSGNYGYTFGSGTRLTVV.

The genes are TRBV15 and TRBJ1-1; D ambiguous. The ends were cut back, 0 bases at V and 4 bases at J, with 9 bases in the middle. CDR3 length: 14 amino acids. Germline values: CDR1 LNHNV, CDR2 YYDKDF (reference sequence). DNA of the CDR3: TGTGCCACCAGCAGAGAGGCGTCGGGCACTGAAGCTTTCTTT. It is translated as CATSREASGTEAFF.

The rearrangement joins TRBV7-2 to TRBJ2-3; 13 nucleotides agree with TRBD2. The germline CDR1 and CDR2 sequences are SGHTA and FQGNSA. The V gene end was trimmed by 2 bases and the J gene end by 2 bases; junction bases not matched to a gene: 10. CDR3 length: 19 residues. CDR3 in DNA: TGTGCCAGCAGCTTATTCCTATTCACTAGCGGGGGGGCCACAGATACGCAGTATTTT. Protein sequence: CASSLFLFTSGGATDTQYF.

The gene calls are TRBV6-4 and TRBJ1-4, with 7 bases that match TRBD1. The V and J ends lost 4 bases and 10 bases, in that order; junction bases with no gene match: 6. CDR1 is MRHNA, CDR2 SNTAGT, per germline. The CDR3 loop spans 13 amino acids. The DNA of the CDR3 is TGTGCCAGCAGTGTTGAGGACAGGATAAAACTGTTTTTT. Its translation is CASSVEDRIKLFF.

CDR3 region: CASSLALSGRGTDTQYF. DNA of the CDR3: TGCGCCAGCAGCTTGGCCCTCAGCGGGAGGGGAACAGATACGCAGTATTTT. The V call is TRBV5-1, the J call TRBJ2-3; TRBD2 matches at 10 bases. The CDR3 is 17 amino acids. J was trimmed by 3 bases and V by 0 bases; bases with no gene match: 7. The V gene's germline CDR1 is SGHRS and CDR2 YFSETQ.

V and J are TRBV29-1 and TRBJ2-1, with TRBD2 matching 7 bases. The CDR3 consists of 14 residues. The V segment lost 1 base and the J segment 7 bases; nucleotides outside the gene matches: 7. Germline V CDR1 and CDR2: SQVTM, ANQGSEA. CDR3 nucleotides: TGCAGCGTTGAAGGGACTAGGGGTGCGAATGAGCAGTTCTTC. Its protein is CSVEGTRGANEQFF.

This chain joins TRBV27 and TRBJ2-2; maybe TRBD2 (6 bases). Germline values: CDR1 MNHEY, CDR2 SMNVEV (reference sequence). V lost 7 bases to trimming and J lost 5 bases, with 14 bases between them. This CDR3 has 14 residues. CDR3 region: CASTRRGFTGELFF. The CDR3 DNA follows: TGTGCCAGCACGAGGAGGGGCTTTACCGGGGAGCTGTTTTTT.

CDR3 sequence (DNA): TGTGCCAGCAGCCCCAAAGCCGGGACTTTGTCCACAGATACGCAGTATTTT. It codes for CASSPKAGTLSTDTQYF. The chain joins TRBV7-3 to TRBJ2-3, with D possibly being TRBD2 (6 bases). Trimming took 5 bases from V and 2 from J, leaving 20 bases between them. Germline CDR1 and CDR2: SGHTA and FQGTGA. This CDR3 is built from 17 residues. The variable domain in full, completed from reference TRBV7-3 and TRBJ2-3, reads GAGVSQTPSNKVTEKGKYVELRCDPISGHTALYWYRQSLGQGPEFLIYFQGTGAADDSGLPNDRFFAVRPEGSVSTLKIQRTERGDSAVYLCASSPKAGTLSTDTQYFGPGTRLTVL.

The chain uses TRBV30 and TRBJ1-3, with D possibly being TRBD1 (5 bases). The ends were cut back, 2 bases at V and 5 bases at J, with 16 bases in the middle. The CDR3 length is 15 residues. CDR1 GTSNPN and CDR2 SVGIG come from the germline V gene (reference sequence). The CDR3 loop is CAWSSDRIFRNTIYF. CDR3 nucleotide sequence: TGTGCCTGGAGTTCCGACAGAATCTTTAGAAACACCATATATTTT.

The chain joins TRBV10-3 to TRBJ1-2, with D possibly being TRBD1 (5 bases). Germline V CDR1 and CDR2: ENHRY, SYGVKD. The CDR3 is made up of 13 amino acids. The V gene lost 6 bases and the J gene lost 3 bases, with 11 bases spanning the gap. Here the CDR3 reads CAIRGLLHYGYTF. CDR3 DNA: TGTGCCATCAGGGGACTTTTACACTATGGCTACACCTTC.

This rearrangement joins TRBV28 to TRBJ1-1, with 12 positions matching TRBD1. The CDR3 contains 17 residues. Germline V CDR1 and CDR2: MDHEN, SYDVKM. V dropped 7 bases and J dropped 4; count of bases not matched to a gene: 13. The CDR3 loop is CASTTRGQGAQGTEAFF. In nucleotides, the CDR3 is TGTGCCAGCACCACTAGGGGACAGGGGGCGCAGGGCACTGAAGCTTTCTTT. Looking up the rest from reference TRBV28 and TRBJ1-1 gives the full variable domain: DVKVTQSSRYLVKRTGEKVFLECVQDMDHENMFWYRQDPGLGLRLIYFSYDVKMKEKGDIPEGYSVSREKKERFSLILESASTNQTSMYLCASTTRGQGAQGTEAFFGQGTRLTVV.

The chain uses TRBV7-6 and TRBJ1-2; D gene unclear. CDR3 length equals 14 residues. Germline CDR1 is SGHVS and CDR2 is FNYEAQ. With 3 bases removed from V and 8 bases from J, the gap between germline ends came to 16 bases. The DNA for the CDR3 is TGTGCCAGCAGCTTCCCCTTGACACGGAGGGGCTACACCTTC. Translation: CASSFPLTRRGYTF.

V usage is TRBV5-1 and J usage is TRBJ2-7; D might be TRBD1 (6 bases). The V end lost 3 bases, the J end lost 0 bases, and 7 bases lay between the germline ends. This CDR3 has 13 amino acids. CDR1 SGHRS and CDR2 YFSETQ come from the germline V gene. CDR3 amino acids: CASSWDISYEQYF. In DNA form, the CDR3 reads TGCGCCAGCAGCTGGGACATCTCCTACGAGCAGTACTTC.

The V and J genes are TRBV16 and TRBJ1-6; 10 bases map to TRBD1. V gave up 4 bases and J gave up 9 bases; unmatched junction bases: 9. The V gene's germline CDR1 is KGHSY and CDR2 FQNENV. The CDR3 is 16 residues long. CDR3 sequence reads: CASSPHPGTGVSPLHF. The CDR3 coding sequence is TGTGCCAGCAGCCCACACCCCGGGACAGGGGTTTCACCCCTCCACTTT.